This TCR beta chain is from a study of blood T cell repertoires in COVID-19. The CDR3 totals 16 residues. Generated by immunoSEQ multiplex PCR, the TCRdb table keeps only in-frame clones and is missing some. The sample lists tens of thousands of clones; 70% to 90% were seen once. Sequencing input: peripheral blood. The chain combines TRBV21-1 with TRBJ2-2; TRBD1, the D gene given by the table, was not confirmed from the DNA. TRBV21-1 is a listed pseudogene. The sequence was obtained from a woman in her seventies with acute or convalescent COVID-19. For the CDR3, the DNA is TGTGCCAGCAGCAATGGTTACAGGGCCTGGACCGGGGAGCTGTTTTTT. This gives the protein CASSNGYRAWTGELFF.